Listed here are 20 T cell receptor beta chains from one sample, sequenced in a study of tumor-infiltrating lymphocytes in primary liver carcinoma. Reverse transcription of roughly 0.5 ug total RNA with a constant-region primer produced TCR beta cDNA. What produced the TCR beta libraries was three nested multiplex PCR rounds using slightly modified ARM-PCR. In the first two PCR rounds, TRBV1-TRBV30 forward primers were paired with a C-beta reverse primer, and each round lasted approximately 9 cycles. TCRdb re-analysed the multiplex PCR reads in MiXCR, keeping a single row per CDR3 protein. The repertoire holds about 99,000 distinct CDR3 sequences, with roughly 69% as singletons. Between roughly 17 and 30 mg of unsorted bulk tissue served as the source from which RNA and DNA were co-extracted. The sequencing input was liver tumor tissue from sampling region 5. This sample's subset: tumor region T5, tumor centre. The receptors were gathered from a woman in her fifties or sixties with primary liver carcinoma and hepatitis B virus infection.

In regard to this clonotype: Relative to the germline gene, one junction end is altered; a read error may explain this. This sequence joins TRBV11-2 and TRBJ1-3; D not resolved. The CDR3 covers 13 residues. CDR1 is SGHAT and CDR2 is FQNNGV in the germline V gene. As DNA, the CDR3 is TGTGCCAACAGCTTCCCCGGCGGAAACACCATATATTTC. Amino acids: CANSFPGGNTIYF.

This clonotype is a singleton in its sample. A much bigger clone sits one base away, suggesting this may be a read error. The V call is TRBV6-5, the J call TRBJ2-3, with 8 bases fitting TRBD1. The CDR3 is made up of 17 amino acids. Germline CDR1 MNHEY, CDR2 SVGAGI. The chain's CDR3 is CANSYSVPGGGADTQYF. Here the CDR3 DNA reads TGTGCCAACAGTTACTCGGTCCCAGGGGGCGGTGCAGATACGCAGTATTTT.

Regarding this clonotype: A read error may be the cause here, since a much bigger clone is one base away. The chain uses TRBV6-4 and TRBJ2-3; TRBD2 aligns across 9 bases. Germline V gives CDR1 MRHNA, CDR2 SNTAGT. With V trimmed by 4 bases and J by 7 bases, 9 bases remained unmatched. This CDR3 contains 15 residues. In DNA, the CDR3 is TGTGCCAGCAGTGCCTCGCCTAGCGGGACATATACGCAGTATTTT. Protein sequence: CASSASPSGTYTQYF.

This clonotype has a single count. A much larger clone sits a single nucleotide away, making a read error possible. J is TRBJ1-2 and V is TRBV12-3 or TRBV12-4; 7 bases align to TRBD1. This CDR3 region has 15 residues. The CDR3 DNA sequence: TGTGCCAACAGTTTAGGAACAGGGGCTAGCTATGGCTACACCTTC. This encodes CANSLGTGASYGYTF.

About this clonotype: One junction end disagrees with the germline gene, perhaps due to a read error. The gene calls are TRBV6-1 and TRBJ2-3; perhaps TRBD2 as D (6 bases). CDR1 MNHNS and CDR2 SASEGT come from the germline V gene. This CDR3 has 14 residues. CDR3 nucleotide sequence: TGTGCCAGCAGTCGTGAGCGGGCGATAGATACGCGGTATTTT. Its translation: CASSRERAIDTRYF.

This clonotype was found once. It is likely a read error, because the conserved phenylalanine at the end of the CDR3 is missing. The V call is TRBV13, the J call TRBJ1-1, with 10 bases that match TRBD1. This CDR3 is built from 16 residues. CDR1 and CDR2 from the germline V gene are PRHDT and FYEKMQ (reference sequence). The junction had 9 bases not matched to a gene; V was cut back by 4 bases and J by 4 bases. The CDR3 loop reads CASSSTWTGGGTEAFL. Here the CDR3 DNA reads TGTGCCAGCAGCTCAACATGGACAGGGGGAGGCACTGAAGCTTTCCTT.

For this clonotype: The junction differs from germline at one of its ends, possibly a read error. The chain combines TRBV11-3 with TRBJ2-1; weak D call: TRBD2 (6 bases). Germline V lookup: CDR1 SGHNT, CDR2 YENEEA. This CDR3 has 15 residues. The DNA for the CDR3 is TGTGCCGGCAGCTTAGGAACTGGCGGGAAGTTTGAGCAGTTCTTC. Protein sequence: CAGSLGTGGKFEQFF.

Remarks on this clonotype: The junction departs from the called germline gene at one end, perhaps through a read error. CDR3 in amino acids: CTSSLRQRTGDSHF. The CDR3, as DNA: TGTACTAGCAGCTTAAGGCAACGTACGGGAGACTCTCACTTT. The rearrangement uses TRBV11-1 and TRBJ2-3; TRBD2 might be the D (6 bases). The CDR3 is made up of 14 amino acids. Germline V gene data show CDR1 as SGHAT and CDR2 as FQDESV (reference sequence).

On this clonotype itself: A single base separates this from a much larger clone, so it may be a read error. This chain links TRBV14 with TRBJ2-1; 9 nucleotides agree with TRBD1. CDR1 and CDR2 (germline): SGHDN, FVKESK. This CDR3 is 15 amino acids long. The ends lost 3 bases at V and 8 bases at J; junction bases unmatched: 8. The CDR3 is CASSHPGQGLDEQFF. The CDR3 DNA reads TGTGCCAGCAGCCATCCGGGACAGGGCTTAGATGAGCAGTTCTTC.

The chain has TRBV28 and TRBJ1-5, with TRBD1 matching over 11 bases. Germline V gives CDR1 MDHEN, CDR2 SYDVKM. The V and J ends lost 5 bases and 6 bases, in that order; junction bases with no gene match: 3. This CDR3 comprises 14 residues. The CDR3 reads CASSPGQGVQPQHF. The CDR3 region has the DNA TGTGCCAGCAGTCCGGGACAGGGGGTTCAGCCCCAGCATTTT.

Concerning this clonotype: A much bigger clone sits one base away, suggesting this may be a read error. As the CDR3 is not closed by the conserved phenylalanine or tryptophan, this likely results from a read error. The chain is built from TRBV6-6 and TRBJ2-1; D tentatively fits TRBD1 or TRBD2 (5 bases each). V was pared by 7 bases and J by 9 bases, with 13 bases between. This CDR3 spans 12 amino acids. Germline assignment: CDR1 MNHNY and CDR2 SVGAGI (reference sequence). The CDR3 sequence: CASIRQRGEQFI. The CDR3 region has the DNA TGTGCCAGCATTAGACAGAGGGGTGAGCAGTTCATC.

This clonotype appeared once. Given the absence of the conserved phenylalanine or tryptophan at the CDR3 end, a read error is likely. The J gene is TRBJ2-3, the V gene TRBV12-3 or TRBV12-4, with 7 bases identical to TRBD2. J was trimmed by 7 bases and V by 5 bases; bases with no gene match: 15. The CDR3 has 16 residues. As DNA, the CDR3 is TGTGCCAGCAGTGACATAAGGCCAGGGAGGGCCTATACGCAGTATTTA. Translating gives CASSDIRPGRAYTQYL.

Regarding this clonotype: One junction end does not reproduce the germline sequence, and a read error may be involved. The chain is built from TRBV7-3 and TRBJ2-1; D not certain. The germline gives CDR1 SGHTA, CDR2 FQGTGA. The CDR3 spans 13 residues. The CDR3 sequence: CGSAFGKYNEQFF. The CDR3 nucleotides read TGTGGCAGCGCATTCGGAAAATACAATGAGCAGTTCTTC. Filled out from reference TRBV7-3 and TRBJ2-1, the complete variable domain reads GAGVSQTPSNKVTEKGKYVELRCDPISGHTALYWYRQSLGQGPEFLIYFQGTGAADDSGLPNDRFFAVRPEGSVSTLKIQRTERGDSAVYLCGSAFGKYNEQFFGPGTRLTVL.

About this clonotype itself: This may stem from a read error, because a much larger clone lies one nucleotide away. The rearrangement uses TRBV5-1 and TRBJ2-1, with D perhaps given as TRBD1 or TRBD2 (5 bases each). The CDR3 sequence is 13 residues long. Trimming left V 7 bases short and J 3 bases short, with 11 bases between. The germline CDR1 and CDR2 sequences are SGHRS and YFSETQ. CDR3 sequence: CASRGYDYNEQFF. The CDR3 DNA is TGCGCCAGCCGGGGCTACGACTACAATGAGCAGTTCTTC.

As for this clonotype: Being one base from a much bigger clone, this may be a read error. The chain recombines TRBV28 with TRBJ2-1; a possible D gene is TRBD2 (6 bases). The germline gives CDR1 MDHEN, CDR2 SYDVKM. CDR3 length equals 17 residues. Trimming took 6 bases from V and 5 from J, leaving 23 bases between them. Written as DNA, the CDR3 is TGTGCCAGCAGGGGAGGCGGGGCCACCAGGTCCCACAATGAGCAGTTCTTC. Its protein is CASRGGGATRSHNEQFF.

On this clonotype itself: A much larger clone differs by one base, so this may be a read error. The genes are TRBV7-9 and TRBJ2-5, with a tentative D call TRBD2 (6 bases). Germline V lookup: CDR1 SEHNR, CDR2 FQNEAQ (reference sequence). The CDR3 spans 13 residues. CDR3 residues: CVSSLWGEETQYF. As DNA, the CDR3 is TGTGTCAGCAGCTTATGGGGGGAAGAGACCCAGTACTTC.

On this clonotype: This likely comes from a read error, as the CDR3 has no conserved phenylalanine or tryptophan at its end. CDR3 sequence reads: CAGSQEQGGETQYL. CDR3 DNA: TGTGCCGGCAGCCAAGAACAGGGGGGCGAGACCCAGTACCTC. The chain uses TRBV4-2 and TRBJ2-5, with 8 bases identical to TRBD1. The CDR3 consists of 14 residues. Germline CDR1 and CDR2: LGHNA and YNFKEQ.

The rearrangement uses TRBV20-1 and TRBJ1-1; D gene uncertain. The germline CDR1 and CDR2 sequences are DFQATT and SNEGSKA (reference sequence). The CDR3 runs 13 residues. The V end lost 6 bases, the J end lost 0 bases, and 11 bases lay between the germline ends. The CDR3 DNA is TGCAGTGCCATTCCGGGCCTGAACACTGAAGCTTTCTTT. Amino acids: CSAIPGLNTEAFF.

Concerning this clonotype itself: One end of the junction varies from germline; a read error may be responsible. The chain carries TRBV6-1 and TRBJ2-7; 7 nucleotides match TRBD1. Germline CDR1 reads MNHNS; CDR2 reads SASEGT. The CDR3 runs to 15 residues. CDR3 loop: CASSEFQGETDEEYF. CDR3 nucleotides: TGTGCCAGCAGTGAATTTCAGGGGGAGACCGACGAGGAGTACTTC.

This clonotype has more than one count but fewer than ten. The genes are TRBV5-1 and TRBJ2-1; TRBD1 matches at 7 bases. V shed 0 bases, J shed 3 bases, and the junction held 3 bases outside the gene matches. The CDR3 is 15 amino acids. Germline V gene data show CDR1 as SGHRS and CDR2 as YFSETQ. CDR3 sequence (DNA): TGCGCCAGCAGCTTGGGGGACAGCCACTACAATGAGCAGTTCTTC. This codes for CASSLGDSHYNEQFF.